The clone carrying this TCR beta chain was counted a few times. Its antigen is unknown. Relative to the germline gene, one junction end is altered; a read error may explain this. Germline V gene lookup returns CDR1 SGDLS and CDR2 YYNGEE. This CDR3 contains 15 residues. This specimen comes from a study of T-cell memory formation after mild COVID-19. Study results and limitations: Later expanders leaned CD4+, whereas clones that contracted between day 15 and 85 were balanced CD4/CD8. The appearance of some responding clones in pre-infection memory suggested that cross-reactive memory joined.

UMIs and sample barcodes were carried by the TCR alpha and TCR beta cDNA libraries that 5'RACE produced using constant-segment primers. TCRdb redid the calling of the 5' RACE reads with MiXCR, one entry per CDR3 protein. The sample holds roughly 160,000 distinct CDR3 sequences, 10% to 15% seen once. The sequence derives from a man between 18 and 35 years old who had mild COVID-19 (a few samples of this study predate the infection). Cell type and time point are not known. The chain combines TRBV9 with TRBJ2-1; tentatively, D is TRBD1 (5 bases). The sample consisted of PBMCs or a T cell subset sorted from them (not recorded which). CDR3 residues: CASSVDPTGYNEHFF. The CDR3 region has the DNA TGTGCCAGCAGCGTAGACCCTACAGGATACAATGAGCATTTCTTC.